The T cell receptor beta chain described here comes from a study of response to subunit inactivated influenza vaccine. Study outcomes and limitations: Only a handful of new T cells, the authors suggested, are recruited with each seasonal influenza vaccination.

TCRdb reprocessed the RT-PCR reads via MiXCR and lists one record per CDR3 protein. Of 200,000 to 250,000 distinct CDR3 sequences listed, 12% are singletons. This clonotype was seen ten or more times. Its target is unknown. The V gene end was trimmed by 4 bases and the J gene end by 2 bases; junction bases not matched to a gene: 4. The length of the CDR3 is 14 residues. CDR1 and CDR2 from the germline V gene are MNHEY and SVGAGI. The material was non-naive T cells sorted from PBMCs, obtained around 15 days before vaccination. The rearrangement links TRBV6-5 to TRBJ2-5, with 7 positions matching TRBD2. The clonotype was recovered from a man aged 50 to 60 who received an inactivated influenza vaccine. In nucleotides, the CDR3 is TGTGCCAGCAGTTGGCTAGCGGCGCAAGAGACCCAGTACTTC. This codes for CASSWLAAQETQYF.